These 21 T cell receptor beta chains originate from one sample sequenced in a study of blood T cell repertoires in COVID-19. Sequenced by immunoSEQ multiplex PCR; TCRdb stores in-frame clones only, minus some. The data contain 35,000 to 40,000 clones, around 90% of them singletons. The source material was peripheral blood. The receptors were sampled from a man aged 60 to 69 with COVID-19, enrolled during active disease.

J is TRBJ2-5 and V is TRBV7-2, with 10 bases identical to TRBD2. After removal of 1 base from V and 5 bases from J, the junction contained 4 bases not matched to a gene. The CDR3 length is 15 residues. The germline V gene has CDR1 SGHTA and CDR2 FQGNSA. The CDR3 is CASSLGSGRAETQYF. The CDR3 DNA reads TGTGCCAGCAGCTTAGGGAGCGGGAGGGCGGAGACCCAGTACTTC.

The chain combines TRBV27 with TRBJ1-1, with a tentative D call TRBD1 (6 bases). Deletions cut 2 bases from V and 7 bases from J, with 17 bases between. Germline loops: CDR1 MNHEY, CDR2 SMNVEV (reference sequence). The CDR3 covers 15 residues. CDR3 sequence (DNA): TGTGCCAGCAGTTTACTGGGCCGGGGGGGCGTTGAAGCTTTCTTT. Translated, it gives CASSLLGRGGVEAFF.

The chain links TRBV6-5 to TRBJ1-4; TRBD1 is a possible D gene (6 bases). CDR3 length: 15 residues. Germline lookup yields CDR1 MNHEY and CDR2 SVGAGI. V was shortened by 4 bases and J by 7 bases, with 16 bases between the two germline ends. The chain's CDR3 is CASSSATGVSEKLFF. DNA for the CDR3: TGTGCCAGCAGTTCCGCGACAGGAGTTAGTGAAAAACTGTTTTTT.

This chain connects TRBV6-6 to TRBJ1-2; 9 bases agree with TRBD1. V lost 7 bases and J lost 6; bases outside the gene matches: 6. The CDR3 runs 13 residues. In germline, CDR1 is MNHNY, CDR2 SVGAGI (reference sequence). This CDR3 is CASTVQGADGYTF. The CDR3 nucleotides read TGTGCCAGCACTGTACAGGGGGCGGATGGCTACACCTTC.

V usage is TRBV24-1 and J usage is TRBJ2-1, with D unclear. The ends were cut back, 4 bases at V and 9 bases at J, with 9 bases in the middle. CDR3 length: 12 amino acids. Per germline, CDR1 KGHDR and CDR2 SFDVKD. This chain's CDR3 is CATSDLTGEQFF. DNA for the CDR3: TGTGCCACCAGTGACTTAACGGGTGAGCAGTTCTTC.

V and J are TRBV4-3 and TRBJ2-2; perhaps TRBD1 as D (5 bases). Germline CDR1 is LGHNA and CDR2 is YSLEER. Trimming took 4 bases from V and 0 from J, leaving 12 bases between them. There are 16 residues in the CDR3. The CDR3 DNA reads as TGCGCCAGCAGCCGAATGGACACGACGAACACCGGGGAGCTGTTTTTT. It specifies CASSRMDTTNTGELFF.

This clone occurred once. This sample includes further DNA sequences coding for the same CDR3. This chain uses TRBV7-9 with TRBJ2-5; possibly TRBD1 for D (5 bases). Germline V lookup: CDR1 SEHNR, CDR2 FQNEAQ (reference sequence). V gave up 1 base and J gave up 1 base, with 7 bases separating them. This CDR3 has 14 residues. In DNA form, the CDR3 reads TGTGCCAGCAGCTTAGGGGGCGGCCAAGAGACCCAGTACTTC. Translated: CASSLGGGQETQYF.

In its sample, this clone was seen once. CDR3 DNA sequence: TGTGCCAGCGGGAGCCCGAACACCGGGGAGCTGTTTTTT. Its protein is CASGSPNTGELFF. The chain links TRBV6-5 to TRBJ2-2; weak D call: TRBD2 (5 bases). Trimming pared 8 bases from V and 0 bases from J, leaving 7 bases between. This CDR3 is 13 amino acids long. Germline V CDR1 and CDR2: MNHEY, SVGAGI.

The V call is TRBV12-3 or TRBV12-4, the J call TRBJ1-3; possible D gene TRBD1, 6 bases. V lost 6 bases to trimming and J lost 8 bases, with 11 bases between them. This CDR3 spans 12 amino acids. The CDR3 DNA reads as TGTGCCAGCAGCACAGGGTTTCACACCATATATTTT. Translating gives CASSTGFHTIYF.

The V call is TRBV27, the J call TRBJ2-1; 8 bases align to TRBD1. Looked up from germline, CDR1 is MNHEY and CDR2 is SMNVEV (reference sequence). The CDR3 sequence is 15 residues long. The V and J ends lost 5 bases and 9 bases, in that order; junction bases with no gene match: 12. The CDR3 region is CASSPRLPGGTEQFF. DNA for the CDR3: TGTGCCAGCAGTCCCCGCCTTCCAGGGGGCACTGAGCAGTTCTTC.

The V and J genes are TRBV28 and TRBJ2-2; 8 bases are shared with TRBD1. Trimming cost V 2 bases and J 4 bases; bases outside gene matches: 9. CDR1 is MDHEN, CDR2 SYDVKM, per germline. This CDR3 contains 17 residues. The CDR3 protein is CASSLLFQGATTGELFF. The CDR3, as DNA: TGTGCCAGCAGTTTACTGTTCCAGGGGGCCACCACCGGGGAGCTGTTTTTT.

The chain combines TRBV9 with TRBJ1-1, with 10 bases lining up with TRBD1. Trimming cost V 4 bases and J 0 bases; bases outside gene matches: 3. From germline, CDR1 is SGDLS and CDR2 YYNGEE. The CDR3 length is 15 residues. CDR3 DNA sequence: TGTGCCAGCAGCTCAGACAGGGGGCTGAACACTGAAGCTTTCTTT. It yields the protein CASSSDRGLNTEAFF.

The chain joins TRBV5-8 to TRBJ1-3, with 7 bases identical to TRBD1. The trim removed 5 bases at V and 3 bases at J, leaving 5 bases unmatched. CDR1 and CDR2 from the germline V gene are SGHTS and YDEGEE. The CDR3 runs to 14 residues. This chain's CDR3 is CASREQGSGNTIYF. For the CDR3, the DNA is TGTGCCAGCAGGGAACAGGGGAGTGGAAACACCATATATTTT.

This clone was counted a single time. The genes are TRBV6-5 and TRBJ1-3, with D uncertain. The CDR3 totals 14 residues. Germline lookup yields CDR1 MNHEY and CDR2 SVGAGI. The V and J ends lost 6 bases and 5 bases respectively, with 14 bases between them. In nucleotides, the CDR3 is TGTGCCAGCAGGGGGTCGGACGGGAGAAACACCATATATTTT. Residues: CASRGSDGRNTIYF.

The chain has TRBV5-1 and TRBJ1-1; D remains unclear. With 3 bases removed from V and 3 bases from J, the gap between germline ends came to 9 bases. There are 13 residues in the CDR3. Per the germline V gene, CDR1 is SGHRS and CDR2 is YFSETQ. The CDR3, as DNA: TGCGCCAGCAGCTCCCAACATGACACTGAAGCTTTCTTT. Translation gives CASSSQHDTEAFF.

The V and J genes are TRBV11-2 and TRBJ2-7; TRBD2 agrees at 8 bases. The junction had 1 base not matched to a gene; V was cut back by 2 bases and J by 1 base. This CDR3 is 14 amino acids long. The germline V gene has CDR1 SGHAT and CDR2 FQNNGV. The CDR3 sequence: CASSLTGGSYEQYF. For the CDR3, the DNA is TGTGCCAGCAGCTTAACGGGGGGGTCCTACGAGCAGTACTTC.

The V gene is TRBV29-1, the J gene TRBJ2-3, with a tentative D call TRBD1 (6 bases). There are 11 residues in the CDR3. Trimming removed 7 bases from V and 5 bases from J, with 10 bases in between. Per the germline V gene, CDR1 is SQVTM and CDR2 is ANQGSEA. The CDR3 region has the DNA TGCAGCGCTCCGACAGGAGATACGCAGTATTTT. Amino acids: CSAPTGDTQYF.

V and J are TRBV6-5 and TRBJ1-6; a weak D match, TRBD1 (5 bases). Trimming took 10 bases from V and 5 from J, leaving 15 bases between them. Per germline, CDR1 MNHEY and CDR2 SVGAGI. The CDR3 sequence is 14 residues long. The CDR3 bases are TGTGCCACCGAACAGACAGCAAATAATTCACCCCTCCACTTT. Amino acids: CATEQTANNSPLHF.

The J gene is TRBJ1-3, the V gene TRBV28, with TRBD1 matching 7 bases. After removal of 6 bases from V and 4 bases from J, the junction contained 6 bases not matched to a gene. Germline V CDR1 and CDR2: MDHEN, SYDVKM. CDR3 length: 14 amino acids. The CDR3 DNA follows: TGTGCCAGCAGATCAACAGGGGAAGGAAACACCATATATTTT. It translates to CASRSTGEGNTIYF.

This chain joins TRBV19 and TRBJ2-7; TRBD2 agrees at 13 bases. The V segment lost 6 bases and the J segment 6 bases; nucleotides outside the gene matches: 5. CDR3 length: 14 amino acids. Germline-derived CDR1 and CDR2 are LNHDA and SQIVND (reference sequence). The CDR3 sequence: CASSTGLAGVEQYF. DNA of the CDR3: TGTGCCAGTAGCACCGGACTAGCGGGAGTCGAGCAGTACTTC.

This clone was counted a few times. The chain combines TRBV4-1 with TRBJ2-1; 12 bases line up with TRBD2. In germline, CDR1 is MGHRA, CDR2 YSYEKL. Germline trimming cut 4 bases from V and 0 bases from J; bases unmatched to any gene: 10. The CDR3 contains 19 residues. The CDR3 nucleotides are TGCGCCAGCAGCCCCCGACTAGCGGGGGTCCTTAGCTCCTACAATGAGCAGTTCTTC. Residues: CASSPRLAGVLSSYNEQFF.